A single sample is the source of the 5 T cell receptor beta chains below, sequenced in a study of T cells after posttransplantation cyclophosphamide. TCRdb's table, derived via immunoSEQ multiplex PCR, lists solely in-frame clones and lacks some. The sample has approximately 47,000 clones, about 90% seen once. Specimen: PBMCs. These receptor sequences come from a woman aged 50 to 65 in good health and a related stem cell transplant donor.

The V gene is TRBV6-1, the J gene TRBJ1-1, with D uncertain. Germline V lookup: CDR1 MNHNS, CDR2 SASEGT. V was cut by 2 bases and J by 4 bases, with 17 bases left in between. This CDR3 is built from 16 residues. This CDR3 is CASSERPGTPGTEAFF. CDR3 DNA sequence: TGTGCCAGCAGTGAACGCCCGGGAACCCCTGGCACTGAAGCTTTCTTT.

V is TRBV19 and J is TRBJ1-1, with D possibly TRBD1 on 5 matching bases. Trimming took off 6 bases at V and 1 base at J, with 6 bases between the two ends. The CDR3 covers 12 residues. Germline loops: CDR1 LNHDA, CDR2 SQIVND (reference sequence). CDR3 sequence reads: CASRTGNTEAFF. The CDR3 DNA sequence: TGTGCCAGTAGAACAGGGAACACTGAAGCTTTCTTT.

V is TRBV18 and J is TRBJ1-3; 8 positions match TRBD1. This CDR3 region has 16 residues. CDR1 and CDR2 (germline): KGHSH, LQKENI. V was pared by 0 bases and J by 2 bases, with 3 bases of the junction left unmatched. CDR3 amino acids: CASSPPQGAAGNTIYF. The CDR3 DNA follows: TGTGCCAGCTCACCACCCCAGGGGGCAGCTGGAAACACCATATATTTT.

The CDR3 DNA sequence: TGCGCCAGCAGCTTGGCCTTCAGCTACAATGAGCAGTTCTTC. It codes for CASSLAFSYNEQFF. The chain uses TRBV5-1 and TRBJ2-1; D gene unclear. The CDR3 contains 14 residues. Trimming pared 0 bases from V and 3 bases from J, leaving 7 bases between. CDR1 is SGHRS, CDR2 YFSETQ, per germline.

This clone was counted a single time. The V call is TRBV27, the J call TRBJ1-3, with D unresolved. This CDR3 is 14 amino acids long. V shed 3 bases and J shed 1 base, with 7 bases lying between them. Per the germline V gene, CDR1 is MNHEY and CDR2 is SMNVEV (reference sequence). This chain's CDR3 is CASSLHRSGNTIYF. CDR3 DNA sequence: TGTGCCAGCAGTTTGCACAGATCTGGAAACACCATATATTTT.